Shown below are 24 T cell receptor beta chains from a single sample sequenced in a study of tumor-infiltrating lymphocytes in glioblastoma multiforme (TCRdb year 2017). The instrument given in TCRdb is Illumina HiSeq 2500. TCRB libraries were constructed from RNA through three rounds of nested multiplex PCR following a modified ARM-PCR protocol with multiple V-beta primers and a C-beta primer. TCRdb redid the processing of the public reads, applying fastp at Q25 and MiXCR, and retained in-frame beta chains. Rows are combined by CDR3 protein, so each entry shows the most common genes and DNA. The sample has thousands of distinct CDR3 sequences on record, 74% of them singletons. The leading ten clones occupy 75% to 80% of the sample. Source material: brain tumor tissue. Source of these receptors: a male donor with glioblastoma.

CDR3 DNA sequence: TGTGCCAGCAGTTTAAGCCATTGGGACAATGAGCAGTTCTTC. It yields the protein CASSLSHWDNEQFF. The V gene is TRBV12-3 or TRBV12-4, the J gene TRBJ2-1; D gene uncertain. The germline V and J ends were trimmed by 2 bases and 5 bases, with 10 bases remaining between them. This CDR3 contains 14 residues.

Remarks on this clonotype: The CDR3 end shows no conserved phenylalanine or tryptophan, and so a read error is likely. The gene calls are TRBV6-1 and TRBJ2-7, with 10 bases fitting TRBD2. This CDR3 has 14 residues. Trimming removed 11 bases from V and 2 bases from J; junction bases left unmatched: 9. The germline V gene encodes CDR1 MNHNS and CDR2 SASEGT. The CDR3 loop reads CASIILAGTYEQYS. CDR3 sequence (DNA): TGTGCCTCCATTATACTAGCGGGGACCTACGAGCAGTACTCC.

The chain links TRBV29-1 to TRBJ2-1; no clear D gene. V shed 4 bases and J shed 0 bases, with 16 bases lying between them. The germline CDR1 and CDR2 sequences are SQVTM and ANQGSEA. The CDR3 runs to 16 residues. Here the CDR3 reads CSVGDRNWNSYNEQFF. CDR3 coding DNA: TGCAGCGTTGGAGATCGGAACTGGAACTCCTACAATGAGCAGTTCTTC.

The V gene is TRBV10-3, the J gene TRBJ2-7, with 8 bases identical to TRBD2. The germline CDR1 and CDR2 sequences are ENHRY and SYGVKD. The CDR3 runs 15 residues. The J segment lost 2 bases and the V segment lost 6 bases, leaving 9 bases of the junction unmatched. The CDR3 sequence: CAIRDSGSGTYEQYF. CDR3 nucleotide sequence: TGTGCCATCAGGGACAGCGGGAGCGGTACCTACGAGCAGTACTTC.

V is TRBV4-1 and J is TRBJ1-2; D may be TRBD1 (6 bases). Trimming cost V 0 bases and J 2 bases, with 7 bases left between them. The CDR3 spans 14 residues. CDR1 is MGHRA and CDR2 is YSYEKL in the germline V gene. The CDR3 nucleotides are TGCGCCAGCAGCCAAGAAAGGGGGAACTATGGCTACACCTTC. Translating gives CASSQERGNYGYTF.

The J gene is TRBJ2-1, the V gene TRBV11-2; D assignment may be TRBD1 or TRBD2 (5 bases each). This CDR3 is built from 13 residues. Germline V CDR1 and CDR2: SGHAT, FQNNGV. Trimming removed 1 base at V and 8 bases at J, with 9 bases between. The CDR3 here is CASSLGVGDEQFF. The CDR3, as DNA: TGTGCCAGCAGCTTAGGTGTGGGGGATGAGCAGTTCTTC.

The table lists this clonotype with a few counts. CDR3 residues: CSVLLAVRETQYF. CDR3 coding DNA: TGCAGCGTGCTATTAGCGGTTAGAGAGACCCAGTACTTC. The genes are TRBV29-1 and TRBJ2-5; D is possibly TRBD2 (6 bases). V gave up 6 bases and J gave up 4 bases, with 15 bases separating them. The germline gives CDR1 SQVTM, CDR2 ANQGSEA. The CDR3 has 13 residues.

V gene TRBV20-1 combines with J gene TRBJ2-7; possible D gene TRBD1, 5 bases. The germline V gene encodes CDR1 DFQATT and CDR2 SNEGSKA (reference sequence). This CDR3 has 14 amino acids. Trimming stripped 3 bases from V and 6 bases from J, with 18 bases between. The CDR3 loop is CSARGRTSNVEQYF. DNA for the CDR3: TGCAGTGCTAGGGGGCGGACGAGCAATGTCGAGCAGTACTTC.

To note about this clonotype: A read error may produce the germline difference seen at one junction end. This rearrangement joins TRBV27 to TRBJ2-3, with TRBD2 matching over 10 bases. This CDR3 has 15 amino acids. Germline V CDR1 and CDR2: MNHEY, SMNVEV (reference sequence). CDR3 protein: CVSSPSGSMADTQYF. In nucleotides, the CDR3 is TGTGTCAGCAGTCCTAGCGGGAGTATGGCAGATACGCAGTATTTT.

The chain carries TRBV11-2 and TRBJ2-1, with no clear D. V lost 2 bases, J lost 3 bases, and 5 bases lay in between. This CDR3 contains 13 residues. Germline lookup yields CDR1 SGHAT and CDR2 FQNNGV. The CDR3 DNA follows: TGTGCCAGCAGCTTATCTATCTACAATGAGCAGTTCTTC. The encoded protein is CASSLSIYNEQFF. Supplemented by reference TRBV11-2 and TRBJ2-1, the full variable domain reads EAGVAQSPRYKIIEKRQSVAFWCNPISGHATLYWYQQILGQGPKLLIQFQNNGVVDDSQLPKDRFSAERLKGVDSTLKIQPAKLEDSAVYLCASSLSIYNEQFFGPGTRLTVL.

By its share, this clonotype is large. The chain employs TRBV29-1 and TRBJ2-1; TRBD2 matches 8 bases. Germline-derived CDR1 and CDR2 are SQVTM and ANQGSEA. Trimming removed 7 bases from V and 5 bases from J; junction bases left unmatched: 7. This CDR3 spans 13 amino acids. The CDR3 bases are TGCAGCGCTCATAAACTAGCGGACAATGAGCAGTTCTTC. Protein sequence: CSAHKLADNEQFF.

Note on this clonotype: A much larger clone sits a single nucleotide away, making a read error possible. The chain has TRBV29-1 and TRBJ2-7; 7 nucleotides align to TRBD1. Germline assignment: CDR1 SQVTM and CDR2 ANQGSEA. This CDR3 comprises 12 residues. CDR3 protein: CGAGTDSYEQYF. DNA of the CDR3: TGCGGCGCTGGGACAGACTCCTACGAGCAGTACTTC.

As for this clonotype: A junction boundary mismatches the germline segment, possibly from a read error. The CDR3 here is CAISPDMNHEQYF. CDR3 nucleotides: TGTGCTATCAGTCCGGACATGAACCACGAGCAGTACTTC. This rearrangement joins TRBV10-3 to TRBJ2-7; D is possibly TRBD1 (5 bases). Germline values: CDR1 ENHRY, CDR2 SYGVKD. This CDR3 is built from 13 residues.

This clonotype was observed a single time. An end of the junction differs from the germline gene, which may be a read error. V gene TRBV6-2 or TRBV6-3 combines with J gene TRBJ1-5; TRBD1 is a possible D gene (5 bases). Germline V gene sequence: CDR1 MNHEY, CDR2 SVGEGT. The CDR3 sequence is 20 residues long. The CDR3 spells CASSYSSLGRATVGDQPQHF. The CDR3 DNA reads TGTGCCAGTAGTTACTCCTCTCTGGGCAGGGCCACCGTTGGCGATCAGCCCCAGCATTTT.

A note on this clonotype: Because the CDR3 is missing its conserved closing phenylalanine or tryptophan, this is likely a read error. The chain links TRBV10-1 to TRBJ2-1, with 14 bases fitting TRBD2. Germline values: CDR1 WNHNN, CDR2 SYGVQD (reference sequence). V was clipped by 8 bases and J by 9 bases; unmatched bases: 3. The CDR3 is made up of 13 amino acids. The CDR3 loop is CASRGLAGGEQFS. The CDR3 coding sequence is TGCGCCAGCCGAGGACTAGCGGGAGGTGAGCAGTTCTCC.

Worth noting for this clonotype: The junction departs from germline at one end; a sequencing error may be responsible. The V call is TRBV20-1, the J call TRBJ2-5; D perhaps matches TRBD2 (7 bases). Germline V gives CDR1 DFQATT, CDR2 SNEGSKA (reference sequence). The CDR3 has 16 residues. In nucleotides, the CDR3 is TGCAGTGCTGGTTCTATCGGGAAGATAGGGGGGGAGACCCAGCACTTC. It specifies CSAGSIGKIGGETQHF.

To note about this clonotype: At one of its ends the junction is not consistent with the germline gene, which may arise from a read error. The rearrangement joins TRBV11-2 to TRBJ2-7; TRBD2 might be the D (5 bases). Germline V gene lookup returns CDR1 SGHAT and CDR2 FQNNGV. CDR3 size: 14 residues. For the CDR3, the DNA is TGTGACAGCAGCTTAGAGACTAAATCCTACGAGCAGTACTTC. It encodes CDSSLETKSYEQYF.

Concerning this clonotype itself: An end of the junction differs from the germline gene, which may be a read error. CDR3 sequence (DNA): TGTGCCAGCAATGAAGGGACAGGGGGCTCCTACGAGCAGTACTTC. Translated, it gives CASNEGTGGSYEQYF. The chain has TRBV6-1 and TRBJ2-7, with 11 bases fitting TRBD1. Looked up from germline, CDR1 is MNHNS and CDR2 is SASEGT. This CDR3 is 15 amino acids long.

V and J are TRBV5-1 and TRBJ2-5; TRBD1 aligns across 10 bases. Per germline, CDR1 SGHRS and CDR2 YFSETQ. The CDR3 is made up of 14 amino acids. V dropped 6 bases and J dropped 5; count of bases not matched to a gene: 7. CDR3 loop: CASTTGQGLETQYF. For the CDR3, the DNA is TGCGCCAGCACCACGGGACAGGGGTTGGAGACCCAGTACTTC. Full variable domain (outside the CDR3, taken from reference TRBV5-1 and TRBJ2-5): KAGVTQTPRYLIKTRGQQVTLSCSPISGHRSVSWYQQTPGQGLQFLFEYFSETQRNKGNFPGRFSGRQFSNSRSEMNVSTLELGDSALYLCASTTGQGLETQYFGPGTRLLVL.

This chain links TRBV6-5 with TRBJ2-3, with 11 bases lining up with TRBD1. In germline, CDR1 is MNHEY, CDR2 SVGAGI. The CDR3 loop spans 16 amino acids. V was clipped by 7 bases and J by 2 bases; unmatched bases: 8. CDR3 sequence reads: CASKMGTGGSTDTQYF. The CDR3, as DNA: TGTGCCAGCAAAATGGGGACAGGGGGTTCCACAGATACGCAGTATTTT.

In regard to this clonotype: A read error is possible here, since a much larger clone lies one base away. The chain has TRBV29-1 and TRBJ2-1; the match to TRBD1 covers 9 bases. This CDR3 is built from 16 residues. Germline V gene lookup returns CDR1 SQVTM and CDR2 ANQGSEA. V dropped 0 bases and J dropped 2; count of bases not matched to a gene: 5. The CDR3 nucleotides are TGCAGCGTTGAAGACACGGACAGGGGAACCTACAATGAGCAGTTCTTC. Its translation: CSVEDTDRGTYNEQFF.

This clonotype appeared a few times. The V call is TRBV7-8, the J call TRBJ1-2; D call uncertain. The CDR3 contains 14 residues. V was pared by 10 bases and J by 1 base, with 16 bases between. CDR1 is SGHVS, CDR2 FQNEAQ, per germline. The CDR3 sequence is CATTPTSFNYGYTF. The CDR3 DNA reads TGTGCCACCACCCCGACAAGTTTTAACTATGGCTACACCTTC.

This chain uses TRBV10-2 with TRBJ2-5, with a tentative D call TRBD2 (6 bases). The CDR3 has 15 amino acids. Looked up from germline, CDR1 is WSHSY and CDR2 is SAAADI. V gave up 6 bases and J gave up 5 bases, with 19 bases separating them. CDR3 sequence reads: CASRDRDSPRETQYF. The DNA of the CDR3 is TGCGCCAGCAGGGATAGGGACTCCCCTAGGGAGACCCAGTACTTC.

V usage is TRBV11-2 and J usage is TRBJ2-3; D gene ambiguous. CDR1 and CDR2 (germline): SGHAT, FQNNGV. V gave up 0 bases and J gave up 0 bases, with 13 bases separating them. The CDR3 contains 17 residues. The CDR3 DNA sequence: TGTGCCAGCAGCTTAGATCCTGCAGACACTAGCACAGATACGCAGTATTTT. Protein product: CASSLDPADTSTDTQYF.